By proportion, the clone carrying this T cell receptor (beta chain) is large. CDR3 length equals 13 residues. Germline CDR1 MNHNS, CDR2 SASEGT. The V end was cut by 8 bases, the J end by 2 bases, with 12 bases between. This sample is drawn from a study of metastatic and nonmetastatic thyroid tumors. With MiXCR, TCRdb called clones anew from the PCR reads. The sample carries 13,000 or so clones, about a quarter recorded once. Thyroid surgery was performed in patients who had received no treatment beforehand. The TCR comes from a female donor with papillary thyroid cancer or a benign thyroid nodule (not recorded which). Some clones in this sample may be carry-over from other donors' samples. Sequencing was carried out using adjacent normal tissue. J is TRBJ1-2 and V is TRBV6-1; perhaps TRBD1 as D (6 bases). CDR3 sequence: CASDRTRNYGYTF. CDR3 sequence (DNA): TGTGCCAGCGACAGGACCCGAAACTATGGCTACACCTTC.